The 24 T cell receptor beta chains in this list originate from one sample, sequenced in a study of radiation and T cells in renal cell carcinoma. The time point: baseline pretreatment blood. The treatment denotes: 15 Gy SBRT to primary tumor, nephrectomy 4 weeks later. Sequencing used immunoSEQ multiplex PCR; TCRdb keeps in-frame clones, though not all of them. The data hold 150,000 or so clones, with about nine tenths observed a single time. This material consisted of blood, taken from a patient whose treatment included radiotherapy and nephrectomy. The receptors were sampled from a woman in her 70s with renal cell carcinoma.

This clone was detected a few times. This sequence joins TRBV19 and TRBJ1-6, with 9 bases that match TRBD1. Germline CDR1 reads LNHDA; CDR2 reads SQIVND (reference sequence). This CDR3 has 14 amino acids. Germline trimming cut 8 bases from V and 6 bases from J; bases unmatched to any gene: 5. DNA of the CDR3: TGTGCCAGTGGAGGGACAGGGACTAATTCACCCCTCCACTTT. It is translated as CASGGTGTNSPLHF.

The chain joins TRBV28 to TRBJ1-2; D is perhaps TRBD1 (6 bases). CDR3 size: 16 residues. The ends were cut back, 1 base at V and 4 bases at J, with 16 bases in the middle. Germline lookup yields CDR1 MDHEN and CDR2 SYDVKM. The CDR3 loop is CASSLSRNRVSYGYTF. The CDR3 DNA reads TGTGCCAGCAGTTTATCTAGGAACAGGGTGAGCTATGGCTACACCTTC.

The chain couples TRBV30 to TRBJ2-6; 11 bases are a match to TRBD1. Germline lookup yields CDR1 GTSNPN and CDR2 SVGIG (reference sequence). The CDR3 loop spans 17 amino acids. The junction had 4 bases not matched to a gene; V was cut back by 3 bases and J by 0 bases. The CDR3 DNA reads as TGTGCCTGGAGCGCCGGGACAGGGGGCTCTGGGGCCAACGTCCTGACTTTC. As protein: CAWSAGTGGSGANVLTF.

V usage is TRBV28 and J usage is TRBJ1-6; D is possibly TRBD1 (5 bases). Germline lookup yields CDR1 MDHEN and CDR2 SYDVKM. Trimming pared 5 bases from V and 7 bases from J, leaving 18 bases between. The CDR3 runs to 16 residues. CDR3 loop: CASSRILQGGNSPLHF. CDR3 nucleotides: TGTGCCAGCAGTCGCATCCTCCAGGGTGGAAATTCACCCCTCCACTTT.

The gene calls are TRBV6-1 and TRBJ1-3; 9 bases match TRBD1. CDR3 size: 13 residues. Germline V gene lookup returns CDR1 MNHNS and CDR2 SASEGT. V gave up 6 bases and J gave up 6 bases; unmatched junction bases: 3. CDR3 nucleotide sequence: TGTGCCAGCAGAAGGACAGGGGAAAACACCATATATTTT. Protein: CASRRTGENTIYF.

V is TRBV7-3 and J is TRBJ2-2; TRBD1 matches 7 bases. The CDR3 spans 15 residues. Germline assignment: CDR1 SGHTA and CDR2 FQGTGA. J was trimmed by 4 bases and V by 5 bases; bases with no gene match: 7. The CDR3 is CASSPQTGPTGELFF. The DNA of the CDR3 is TGTGCCAGCAGCCCTCAGACAGGGCCCACCGGGGAGCTGTTTTTT. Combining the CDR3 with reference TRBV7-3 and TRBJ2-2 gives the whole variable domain GAGVSQTPSNKVTEKGKYVELRCDPISGHTALYWYRQSLGQGPEFLIYFQGTGAADDSGLPNDRFFAVRPEGSVSTLKIQRTERGDSAVYLCASSPQTGPTGELFFGEGSRLTVL.

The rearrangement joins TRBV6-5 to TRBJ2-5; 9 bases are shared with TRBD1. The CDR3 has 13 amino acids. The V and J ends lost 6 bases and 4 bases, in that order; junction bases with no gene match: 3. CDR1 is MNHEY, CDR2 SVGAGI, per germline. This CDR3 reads CASRGTGRETQYF. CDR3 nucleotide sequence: TGTGCCAGCAGAGGGACAGGGAGAGAGACCCAGTACTTC.

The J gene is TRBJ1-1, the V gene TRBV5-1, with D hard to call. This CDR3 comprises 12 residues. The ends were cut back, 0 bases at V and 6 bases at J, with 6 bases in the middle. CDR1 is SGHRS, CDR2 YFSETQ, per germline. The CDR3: CASSLGFAEAFF. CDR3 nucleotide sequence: TGCGCCAGCAGCTTGGGTTTCGCTGAAGCTTTCTTT. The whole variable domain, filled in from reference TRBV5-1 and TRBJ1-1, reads KAGVTQTPRYLIKTRGQQVTLSCSPISGHRSVSWYQQTPGQGLQFLFEYFSETQRNKGNFPGRFSGRQFSNSRSEMNVSTLELGDSALYLCASSLGFAEAFFGQGTRLTVV.

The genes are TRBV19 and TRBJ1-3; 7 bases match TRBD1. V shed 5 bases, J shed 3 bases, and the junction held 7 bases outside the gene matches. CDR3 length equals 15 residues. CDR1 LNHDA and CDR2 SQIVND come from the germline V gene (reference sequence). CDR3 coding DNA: TGTGCCAGTAGTGGACGACAGGGTTTTGGAAACACCATATATTTT. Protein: CASSGRQGFGNTIYF.

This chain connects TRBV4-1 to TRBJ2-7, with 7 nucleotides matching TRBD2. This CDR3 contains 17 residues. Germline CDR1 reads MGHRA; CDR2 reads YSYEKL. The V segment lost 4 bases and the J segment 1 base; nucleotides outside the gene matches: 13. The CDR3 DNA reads TGCGCCAGCAGCCTGGGAGGAGGGACTACCCTATCCTACGAGCAGTACTTC. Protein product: CASSLGGGTTLSYEQYF.

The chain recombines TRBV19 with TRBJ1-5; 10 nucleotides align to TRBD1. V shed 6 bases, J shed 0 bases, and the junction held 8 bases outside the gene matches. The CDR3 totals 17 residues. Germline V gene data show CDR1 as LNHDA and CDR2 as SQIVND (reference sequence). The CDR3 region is CASSPDRGRNSNQPQHF. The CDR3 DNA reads TGTGCCAGTAGCCCGGACAGGGGGAGAAATAGCAATCAGCCCCAGCATTTT.

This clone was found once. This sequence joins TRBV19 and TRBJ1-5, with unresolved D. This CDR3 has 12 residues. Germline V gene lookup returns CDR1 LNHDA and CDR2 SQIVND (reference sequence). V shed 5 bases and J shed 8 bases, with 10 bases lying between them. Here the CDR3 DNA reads TGTGCCAGTAGTGGAGGGAATAAGCCCCAGCATTTT. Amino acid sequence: CASSGGNKPQHF.

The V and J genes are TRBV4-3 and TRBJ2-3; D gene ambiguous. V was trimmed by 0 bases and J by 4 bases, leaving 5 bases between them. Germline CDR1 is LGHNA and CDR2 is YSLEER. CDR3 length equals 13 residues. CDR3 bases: TGCGCCAGCAGCCAAGATCGACCAGATACGCAGTATTTT. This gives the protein CASSQDRPDTQYF.

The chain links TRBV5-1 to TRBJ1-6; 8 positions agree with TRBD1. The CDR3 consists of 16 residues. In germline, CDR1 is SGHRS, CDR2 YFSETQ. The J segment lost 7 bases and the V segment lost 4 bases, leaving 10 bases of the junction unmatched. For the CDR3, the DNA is TGCGCCAGCAGCCCGGAGCAGGGGGCTCCCAATTCACCCCTCCACTTT. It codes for CASSPEQGAPNSPLHF. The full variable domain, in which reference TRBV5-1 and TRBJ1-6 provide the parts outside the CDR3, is KAGVTQTPRYLIKTRGQQVTLSCSPISGHRSVSWYQQTPGQGLQFLFEYFSETQRNKGNFPGRFSGRQFSNSRSEMNVSTLELGDSALYLCASSPEQGAPNSPLHFGNGTRLTVT.

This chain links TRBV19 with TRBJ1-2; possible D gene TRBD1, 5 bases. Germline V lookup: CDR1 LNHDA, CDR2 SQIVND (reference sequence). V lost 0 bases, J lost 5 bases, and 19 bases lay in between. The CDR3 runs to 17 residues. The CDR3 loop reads CASSIDPPGRDGYGYTF. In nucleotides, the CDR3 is TGTGCCAGTAGTATAGACCCGCCGGGACGAGACGGTTATGGCTACACCTTC.

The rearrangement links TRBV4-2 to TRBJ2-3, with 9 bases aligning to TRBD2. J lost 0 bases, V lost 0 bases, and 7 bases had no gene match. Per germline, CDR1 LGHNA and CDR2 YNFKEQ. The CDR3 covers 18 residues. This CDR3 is CASSQDPSGGTSTDTQYF. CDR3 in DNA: TGTGCCAGCAGCCAAGATCCCAGCGGGGGGACGAGCACAGATACGCAGTATTTT.

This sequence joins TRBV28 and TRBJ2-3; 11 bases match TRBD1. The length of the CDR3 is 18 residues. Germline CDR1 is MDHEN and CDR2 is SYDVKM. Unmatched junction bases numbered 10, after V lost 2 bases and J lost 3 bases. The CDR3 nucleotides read TGTGCCAGCAGTTTACCCCGACCGGGACAGGGGGTAACAGATACGCAGTATTTT. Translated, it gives CASSLPRPGQGVTDTQYF.

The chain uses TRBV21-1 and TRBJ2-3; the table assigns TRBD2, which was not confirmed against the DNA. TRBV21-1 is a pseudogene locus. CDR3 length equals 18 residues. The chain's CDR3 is CASSTSRWLAGFTDTQYF. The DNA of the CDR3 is TGTGCCAGCAGCACATCCCGCTGGCTAGCGGGGTTCACAGATACGCAGTATTTT.

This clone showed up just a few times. DNA of the CDR3: TGTGCCTGGAGTCGAGGGACCCCCGAAGCTTTCTTT. Encoded protein: CAWSRGTPEAFF. The V and J genes are TRBV30 and TRBJ1-1, with a weak D call TRBD1 (5 bases). V was shortened by 2 bases and J by 8 bases, with 12 bases between the two germline ends. Germline V CDR1 and CDR2: GTSNPN, SVGIG (reference sequence). The CDR3 covers 12 residues.

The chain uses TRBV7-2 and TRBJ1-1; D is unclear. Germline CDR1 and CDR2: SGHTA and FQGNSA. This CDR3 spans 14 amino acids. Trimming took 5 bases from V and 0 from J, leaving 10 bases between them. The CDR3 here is CASSPTGVNTEAFF. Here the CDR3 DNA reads TGTGCCAGCAGCCCCACTGGGGTGAACACTGAAGCTTTCTTT.

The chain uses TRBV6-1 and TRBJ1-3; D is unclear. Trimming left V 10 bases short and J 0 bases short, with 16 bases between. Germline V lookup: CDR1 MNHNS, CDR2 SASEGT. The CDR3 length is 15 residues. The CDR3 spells CATRIGQSSGNTIYF. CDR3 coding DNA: TGTGCCACTAGGATCGGTCAGAGCTCTGGAAACACCATATATTTT.

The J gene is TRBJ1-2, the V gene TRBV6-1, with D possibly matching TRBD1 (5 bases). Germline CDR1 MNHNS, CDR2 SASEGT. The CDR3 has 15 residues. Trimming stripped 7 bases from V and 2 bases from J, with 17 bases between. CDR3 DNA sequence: TGTGCCAGCACCCTCCGGAACCCAGGGAACTATGGCTACACCTTC. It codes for CASTLRNPGNYGYTF.

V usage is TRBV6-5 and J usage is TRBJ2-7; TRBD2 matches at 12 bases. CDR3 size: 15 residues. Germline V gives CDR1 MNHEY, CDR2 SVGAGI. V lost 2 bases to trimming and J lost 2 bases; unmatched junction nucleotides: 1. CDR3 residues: CASSYASGGAYEQYF. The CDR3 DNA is TGTGCCAGCAGTTACGCTAGCGGGGGGGCCTACGAGCAGTACTTC.

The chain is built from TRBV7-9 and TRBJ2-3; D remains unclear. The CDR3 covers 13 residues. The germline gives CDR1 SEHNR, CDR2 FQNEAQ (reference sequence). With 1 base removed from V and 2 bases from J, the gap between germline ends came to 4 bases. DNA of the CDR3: TGTGCCAGCAGCTTAGTTTCCACAGATACGCAGTATTTT. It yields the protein CASSLVSTDTQYF.